Included here is one TCR beta chain sequence, with context. This clonotype was found a few times. The specificity of this receptor is unknown. No much larger clone is present one base from it, and per-base qualities are unavailable. Trimming at the junction amounts to 3 bases on V and 4 bases on J, and the germline ends lie 5 bases apart. The CDR3 numbers 11 residues from cysteine through phenylalanine. The CDR3 DNA has 33 bases and is translated from base 1. The germline V gene encodes CDR1 GTSNPN and CDR2 SVGIG (reference sequence). The sample is drawn from a study of T-cell memory formation after mild COVID-19 (dated by TCRdb to the early 2020s). Concerning the study at large: TCR sequence clusters from the two donors were largely donor specific. In a couple of donors, T-cell clones that expanded and contracted after mild COVID-19 were tracked by sequencing TCRalpha and TCRbeta repertoires over time. The cohort was made up of two young adult volunteers, one female and one male, who were previously healthy. Broad study findings and their caveats: Clones that contracted from day 15 to 85 showed balanced CD4/CD8 phenotypes, whereas a second wave of clones that expanded from day 15 to 37 leaned towards CD4+. The study covered only a couple of mild cases, and larger cohorts including severe cases with pre-infection samples were considered necessary. SARS-CoV-2 specificity of the second-wave clones peaking on day 37 was not confirmed. Some responding clones were found in pre-infection memory, which suggests that pre-existing cross-reactive memory T cells took part in the SARS-CoV-2 response. Contracting CD4+ clones were located mainly in the CM and EM memory subsets, whereas CD8+ clones were found to be enriched in EMRA.

Data came from an Illumina NovaSeq 6000. Using 5'RACE with constant-segment primers, TCRalpha and TCRbeta cDNA libraries were constructed, with sample barcodes and unique molecular identifiers added in the process. Trizol reagent was used to extract RNA from every sample. Amplification of the libraries took two PCR steps, and the second step added a second sample barcode plus Illumina TruSeq adapters. The libraries were sequenced on an Illumina NovaSeq using 2 x 150 bp paired-end reads. Per the original workflow: The reads were demultiplexed and collapsed into UMI-guided consensus sequences using migec v1.2.7. With mixcr v2.1.11, UMI consensuses were aligned to TRA and TRB V and J templates and assembled into clonotypes. Clonotypes were classified as expanded or contracted when called significant by both edgeR and NoisET, with noise models trained on biological replicates. For edgeR calls, a false discovery rate-adjusted p below 0.01 and a log2 fold-change threshold of 1 were applied. PCA with hierarchical clustering of max-normalized trajectories of the 1000 most abundant clonotypes was used as exploratory dynamics analysis. Each responding clone was given a CD4 or CD8 phenotype based on the CD4+ and CD8+ repertoires, which had been sequenced separately. TCRdb took the public reads, trimmed them with fastp at Q25, ran MiXCR for clone calling and kept in-frame beta chains. Under each unique CDR3 protein, matching rows form one entry showing the most common genes and DNA. The V and J calls, along with clone size, are taken from TCRdb and not from the paper's own processing. This sample holds 250,000 to 400,000 distinct CDR3 sequences; 13% to 15% were observed only once. Under 25% of the sample is taken by the ten largest.

PBMCs were isolated by Ficoll-Paque density gradient centrifugation. Here the chain combines TRBV30 and TRBJ2-3; the D gene is perhaps TRBD1, from 5 matching bases. The sequenced sample was PBMCs or a T cell subset sorted from them (not recorded which). The receptor was derived from a man younger than 30 who had mild COVID-19 (a few samples of this study predate the infection). The sample titles of this study are shuffled in the database, so cell type and time point are left out; the donor was told from shared clones. The CDR3 is CAWSRADTQYF. The nucleotides are TGTGCCTGGAGCAGGGCAGATACGCAGTATTTT. Reference TRBV30 and TRBJ2-3 genes cover what lies past the CDR3, so the full variable domain is SQTIHQWPATLVQPVGSPLSLECTVEGTSNPNLYWYRQAAGRGLQLLFYSVGIGQISSEVPQNLSASRPQDRQFILSSKKLLLSDSGFYLCAWSRADTQYFGPGTRLTVL.